The 14 T cell receptor beta chains listed next were all sequenced from one sample in a study of Graves' ophthalmopathy and Graves' hyperthyroidism. Amplification targeted the TCR beta CDR3 regions, with RNA transcripts as the source material. A first-round RT-PCR used HTBI primers, followed by a second-round multiplex PCR. TCRdb passed the multiplex PCR reads through MiXCR, listing each CDR3 protein once. Here the sample spans about 620,000 distinct CDR3 sequences, about 20% being singletons. The sequenced sample consisted of peripheral blood. The receptors were gathered from a woman aged 18-30 years with stable Graves' hyperthyroidism. Some clones in this sample may be carry-over from other donors' samples.

This clonotype was counted ten times or more. The chain is built from TRBV12-3 or TRBV12-4 and TRBJ2-5, with D possibly TRBD1 on 6 matching bases. This CDR3 is built from 19 residues. The V gene lost 5 bases and the J gene lost 9 bases, with 34 bases spanning the gap. DNA for the CDR3: TGTGCCAGCAGTCCAACCGATGACAGGAAAGGAGAGGAGGATAGACCCCAGTACTTC. Translating gives CASSPTDDRKGEEDRPQYF.

V usage is TRBV20-1 and J usage is TRBJ2-7; 12 bases fit TRBD2. The trim removed 4 bases at V and 7 bases at J, leaving 11 bases unmatched. The CDR3 has 15 amino acids. Per germline, CDR1 DFQATT and CDR2 SNEGSKA (reference sequence). The CDR3 region is CSANLLAGGSLEQYF. Written as DNA, the CDR3 is TGCAGTGCTAACTTACTAGCGGGAGGTTCGTTGGAGCAGTACTTC.

This clonotype was counted many times. This chain joins TRBV20-1 and TRBJ1-1, with D perhaps matching TRBD1 (5 bases). With 7 bases removed from V and 4 bases from J, the gap between germline ends came to 16 bases. Germline loops: CDR1 DFQATT, CDR2 SNEGSKA (reference sequence). The CDR3 extends over 13 amino acids. CDR3 in DNA: TGCAGTGTCCCCATATCGGGGGGCACTGAAGCTTTCTTT. Protein sequence: CSVPISGGTEAFF.

The chain recombines TRBV4-1 with TRBJ1-2; D is unclear. There are 14 residues in the CDR3. The ends were cut back, 4 bases at V and 0 bases at J, with 9 bases in the middle. Germline CDR1 reads MGHRA; CDR2 reads YSYEKL. For the CDR3, the DNA is TGCGCCAGCAGCCCCCGTGCAACTAACTATGGCTACACCTTC. It yields the protein CASSPRATNYGYTF.

The chain combines TRBV3-1 with TRBJ2-7; D perhaps matches TRBD1 (6 bases). Germline CDR1 is LGHDT and CDR2 is YNNKEL (reference sequence). This CDR3 has 14 residues. V was trimmed by 5 bases and J by 5 bases, leaving 16 bases between them. CDR3 residues: CASSEQGISDEQYF. The CDR3 DNA sequence: TGTGCCAGCAGCGAACAGGGAATATCCGACGAGCAGTACTTC.

This clonotype was seen ten or more times. This chain links TRBV30 with TRBJ1-5; D possibly corresponds to TRBD1 (5 bases). V lost 2 bases, J lost 0 bases, and 14 bases lay in between. The CDR3 is made up of 16 amino acids. In germline, CDR1 is GTSNPN, CDR2 SVGIG (reference sequence). The CDR3 protein is CAWSSPGRHSNQPQHF. CDR3 nucleotide sequence: TGTGCCTGGAGTTCCCCGGGACGCCATAGCAATCAGCCCCAGCATTTT.

The V call is TRBV6-1, the J call TRBJ2-3; 7 bases map to TRBD2. CDR1 is MNHNS, CDR2 SASEGT, per germline. Trimming cost V 5 bases and J 2 bases; bases outside gene matches: 4. This CDR3 has 14 residues. CDR3 nucleotides: TGTGCCAGCAGTAGCGGGGACTCCACAGATACGCAGTATTTT. Its translation: CASSSGDSTDTQYF.

This clonotype was observed a few times. V is TRBV18 and J is TRBJ1-1; the D gene is possibly TRBD1 (5 bases). Germline CDR1 and CDR2: KGHSH and LQKENI. This CDR3 is built from 15 residues. Trimming removed 0 bases at V and 1 base at J, with 9 bases between. CDR3 in amino acids: CASSPPSGPNTEAFF. The CDR3 bases are TGTGCCAGCTCACCACCTTCGGGGCCGAACACTGAAGCTTTCTTT.

There are many counts of this clonotype. This chain uses TRBV2 with TRBJ2-7; D not resolved. Germline V gives CDR1 SNHLY, CDR2 FYNNEI. The germline V and J ends were trimmed by 7 bases and 2 bases, with 21 bases remaining between them. The CDR3 is made up of 16 amino acids. CDR3 sequence reads: CASTWIRSLTTYEQYF. The CDR3 DNA follows: TGTGCCAGCACCTGGATCCGGTCCCTCACTACCTACGAGCAGTACTTC.

This clonotype was found many times. The V call is TRBV15, the J call TRBJ1-5; 7 bases are shared with TRBD1. V gave up 5 bases and J gave up 2 bases; unmatched junction bases: 3. CDR3 length equals 14 residues. Per the germline V gene, CDR1 is LNHNV and CDR2 is YYDKDF (reference sequence). In nucleotides, the CDR3 is TGTGCCACCAGCCCCGGGACAGGCAATCAGCCCCAGCATTTT. Translation gives CATSPGTGNQPQHF.

Remarks on this clonotype: This clone may be a read error of a much larger clone one base away. J is TRBJ2-5 and V is TRBV10-3; no firm D call. The V gene's germline CDR1 is ENHRY and CDR2 SYGVKD. CDR3 length: 13 amino acids. This CDR3 reads CAASGQDGETKYF. DNA of the CDR3: TGTGCCGCGTCTGGGCAGGACGGAGAGACCAAGTACTTC.

This clonotype has ten or more counts. CDR3 in amino acids: CASSPSSGGDYF. CDR3 DNA sequence: TGTGCCAGCAGCCCTTCTAGCGGGGGGGACTACTTC. This chain uses TRBV2 with TRBJ2-4; 12 bases map to TRBD2. Per the germline V gene, CDR1 is SNHLY and CDR2 is FYNNEI. The CDR3 is 12 residues long. With 6 bases clipped from V and 16 bases from J, the junction kept 7 bases outside the gene matches.

Only a few counts were recorded for this clonotype. This rearrangement joins TRBV4-1 to TRBJ1-1; the D is unclear. CDR1 MGHRA and CDR2 YSYEKL come from the germline V gene. V lost 4 bases and J 6 bases, leaving 15 bases between the germline ends. This CDR3 is built from 14 residues. The CDR3 region has the DNA TGCGCCAGCAGCCGATCCAGGTTTTTCCCTGAAGCTTTCTTT. It specifies CASSRSRFFPEAFF.

In its sample, this clonotype was seen many times. The J gene is TRBJ2-7, the V gene TRBV19; 8 nucleotides agree with TRBD1. V was pared by 6 bases and J by 7 bases, with 5 bases of the junction left unmatched. Germline loops: CDR1 LNHDA, CDR2 SQIVND (reference sequence). CDR3 length: 12 amino acids. In DNA, the CDR3 is TGTGCCAGTAGACGGGGGACAGGAGAGCAGTACTTC. Its protein is CASRRGTGEQYF.